This T cell receptor beta chain was sequenced for a study of blood T cell repertoires in COVID-19. Overall study: The analysed material was cDNA or gDNA that came from T cells, B-cell-depleted T cells, or PBMCs.

This CDR3 spans 13 amino acids. Germline-derived CDR1 and CDR2 are MNHEY and SMNVEV (reference sequence). Trimming removed 2 bases from V and 3 bases from J; junction bases left unmatched: 1. All enrollees were roughly 18 to 95 years old and from 24 US areas. Data came from immunoSEQ multiplex PCR; TCRdb stores just in-frame clones and leaves some out. The table records hundreds of thousands of clones, around nine tenths of them present only once. The sample was PBMCs or T cells enriched from blood (not recorded which). The V and J genes are TRBV27 and TRBJ2-7, with 7 bases lining up with TRBD2. This TCR came from a woman in her 40s who had recovered from COVID-19. The CDR3 nucleotides read TGTGCCAGCAGTTTACGCGGGAGCTACGAGCAGTACTTC. This translates into CASSLRGSYEQYF.